The entry that follows covers one TCR beta chain sequence. This specimen belongs to a study of blood T cells in healthy people across ages. CDR1 is LGHNA and CDR2 is YNFKEQ in the germline V gene. Trimming cost V 3 bases and J 2 bases, with 14 bases left between them. This CDR3 region has 15 residues. Primed by a sample-barcoded 5' primer and a J-beta primer mix, a second PCR proceeded for 7 to 11 cycles. TCRdb itself ran the 5' RACE reads through MiXCR, one entry per CDR3 protein. The sample contains about 900,000 distinct CDR3 sequences, approximately 67% of which appear only once. Sequenced sample: blood. The sequence was obtained from a man aged 25 to 45 in good health. The chain joins TRBV4-2 to TRBJ2-7, with D possibly TRBD1 on 7 matching bases. The CDR3 is CASSQNRGGTYEQYF. In nucleotides, the CDR3 is TGTGCCAGCAGCCAGAACAGGGGAGGCACCTACGAGCAGTACTTC.